The present T cell receptor beta chain was sequenced within a study of T cell repertoires in aging, cancer and after chemotherapy. Notes on the study in general: Loss of evenness, beyond lost richness, contributed to age-related TCR diversity decline in cancer patients. Median generation probability rose over the chemotherapy interval in each cancer cohort, suggesting rebound thymic output.

V lost 3 bases and J lost 0, with 8 bases in between. The CDR3 covers 14 residues. Multiplex touch-down PCR with TRB-A/B primers amplified rearranged V-D-J TRB sequences. A single record per CDR3 protein comes from TCRdb applying MiXCR to the multiplex PCR reads. The sample includes some 19,000 distinct CDR3 sequences, about 37% seen only once; the top ten take under 20%. On this clonotype itself: Its matching antigen is unknown.

TCR beta rearrangements were amplified from peripheral blood genomic DNA. This chain uses TRBV12-3 or TRBV12-4 with TRBJ1-1; D is unclear. Sequencing was carried out using blood. This sequence was found in a human donor with a solid tumor. The CDR3: CASSFIGLNTEAFF. CDR3 in DNA: TGTGCCAGCAGTTTTATAGGACTGAACACTGAAGCTTTCTTT.